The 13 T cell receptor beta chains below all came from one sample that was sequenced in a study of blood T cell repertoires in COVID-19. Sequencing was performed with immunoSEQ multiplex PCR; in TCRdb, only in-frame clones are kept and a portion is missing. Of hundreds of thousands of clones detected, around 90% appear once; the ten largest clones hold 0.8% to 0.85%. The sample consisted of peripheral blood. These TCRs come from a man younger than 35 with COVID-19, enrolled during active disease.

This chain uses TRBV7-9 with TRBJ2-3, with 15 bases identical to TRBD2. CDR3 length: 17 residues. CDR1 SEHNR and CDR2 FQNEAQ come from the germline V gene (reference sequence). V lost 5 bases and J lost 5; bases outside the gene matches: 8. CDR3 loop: CASSRWTSGGAKDTQYF. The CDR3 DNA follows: TGTGCCAGCAGCCGCTGGACTAGCGGGGGGGCCAAAGATACGCAGTATTTT.

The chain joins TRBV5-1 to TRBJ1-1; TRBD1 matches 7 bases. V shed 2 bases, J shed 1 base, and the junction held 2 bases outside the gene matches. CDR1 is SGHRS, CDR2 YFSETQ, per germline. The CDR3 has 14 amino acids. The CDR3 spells CASSFRQGNTEAFF. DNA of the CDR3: TGCGCCAGCAGCTTCCGACAGGGGAACACTGAAGCTTTCTTT.

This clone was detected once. This CDR3 is CASSLRGTGNQPQHF. DNA for the CDR3: TGCGCCAGCAGCCTTAGGGGGACAGGGAATCAGCCCCAGCATTTT. This chain joins TRBV5-1 and TRBJ1-5, with 9 bases matching TRBD1. V lost 4 bases to trimming and J lost 4 bases; unmatched junction nucleotides: 6. CDR3 length equals 15 residues. Germline V gene lookup returns CDR1 SGHRS and CDR2 YFSETQ.

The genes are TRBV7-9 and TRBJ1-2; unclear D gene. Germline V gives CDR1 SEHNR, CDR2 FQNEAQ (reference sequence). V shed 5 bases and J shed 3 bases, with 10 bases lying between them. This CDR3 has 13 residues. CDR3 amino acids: CASSNWGDYGYTF. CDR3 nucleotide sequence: TGTGCCAGCAGCAACTGGGGAGACTATGGCTACACCTTC.

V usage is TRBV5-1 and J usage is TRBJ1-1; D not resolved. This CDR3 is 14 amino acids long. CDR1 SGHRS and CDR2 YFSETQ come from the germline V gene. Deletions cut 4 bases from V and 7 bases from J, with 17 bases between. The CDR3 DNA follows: TGCGCCAGCAGCGACCCCTTCGCTGGCGGTGAAGCTTTCTTT. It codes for CASSDPFAGGEAFF.

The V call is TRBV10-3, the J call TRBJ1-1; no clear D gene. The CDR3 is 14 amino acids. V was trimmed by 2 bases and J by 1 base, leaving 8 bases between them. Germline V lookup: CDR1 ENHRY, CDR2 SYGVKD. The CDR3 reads CAISEAGRNTEAFF. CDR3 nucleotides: TGTGCCATCAGTGAGGCAGGAAGGAACACTGAAGCTTTCTTT.

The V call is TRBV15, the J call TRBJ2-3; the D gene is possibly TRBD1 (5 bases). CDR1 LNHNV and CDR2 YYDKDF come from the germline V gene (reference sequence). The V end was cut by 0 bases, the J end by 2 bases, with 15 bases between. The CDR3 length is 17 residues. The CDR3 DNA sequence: TGTGCCACCAGCAGAGACTTTATGGACACATACACAGATACGCAGTATTTT. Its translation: CATSRDFMDTYTDTQYF.

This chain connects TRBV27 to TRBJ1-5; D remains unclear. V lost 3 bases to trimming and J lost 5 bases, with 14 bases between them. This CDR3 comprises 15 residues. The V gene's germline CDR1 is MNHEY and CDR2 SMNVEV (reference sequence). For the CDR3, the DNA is TGTGCCAGCAGTTTCGGCGGGCCCAGCGATCAGCCCCAGCATTTT. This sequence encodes CASSFGGPSDQPQHF.

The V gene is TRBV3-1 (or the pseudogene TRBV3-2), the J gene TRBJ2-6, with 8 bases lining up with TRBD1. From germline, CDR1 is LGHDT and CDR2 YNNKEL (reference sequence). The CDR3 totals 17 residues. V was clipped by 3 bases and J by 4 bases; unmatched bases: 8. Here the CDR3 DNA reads TGTGCCAGCAGCCATCGTACAGGGGGGATCGGGGCCAACGTCCTGACTTTC. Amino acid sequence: CASSHRTGGIGANVLTF.

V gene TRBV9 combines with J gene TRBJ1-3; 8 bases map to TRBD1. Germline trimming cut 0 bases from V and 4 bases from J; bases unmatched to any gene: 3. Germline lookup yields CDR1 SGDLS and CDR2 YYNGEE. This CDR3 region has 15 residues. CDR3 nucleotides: TGTGCCAGCAGCGTAGGGGCAGGGGGCGGAAACACCATATATTTT. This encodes CASSVGAGGGNTIYF.

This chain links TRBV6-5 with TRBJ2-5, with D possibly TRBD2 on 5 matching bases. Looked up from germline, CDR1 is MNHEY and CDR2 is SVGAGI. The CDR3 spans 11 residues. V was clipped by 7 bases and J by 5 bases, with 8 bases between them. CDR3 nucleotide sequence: TGTGCCAGCACCACGGGGGAGACCCAGTACTTC. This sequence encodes CASTTGETQYF.

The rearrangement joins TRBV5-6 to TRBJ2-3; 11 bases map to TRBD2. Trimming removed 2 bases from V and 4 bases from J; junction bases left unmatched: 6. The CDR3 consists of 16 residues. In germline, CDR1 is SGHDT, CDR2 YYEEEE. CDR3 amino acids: CASSLTSGSQADTQYF. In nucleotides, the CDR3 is TGTGCCAGCAGCTTAACTAGCGGGAGTCAAGCAGATACGCAGTATTTT.

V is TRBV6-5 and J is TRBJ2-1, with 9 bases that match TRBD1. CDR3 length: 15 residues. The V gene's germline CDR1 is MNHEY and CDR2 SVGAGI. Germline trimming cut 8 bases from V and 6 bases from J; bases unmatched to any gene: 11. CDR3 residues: CASGPGTGFANEQFF. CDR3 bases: TGTGCCAGCGGCCCCGGGACAGGGTTTGCCAATGAGCAGTTCTTC.